The 25 T cell receptor beta chains below all came from one sample that was sequenced in a study of T cell responses to AZD1222 COVID-19 vaccine. Method: immunoSEQ multiplex PCR; TCRdb's copy keeps in-frame clones and lacks some. Altogether 150,000 or so clones are present, roughly 92% being singletons, with the ten largest covering about 3.7%. The source material was peripheral blood, sampled 28 days after the second AZD1222 dose. These TCRs come from an adult who received the AZD1222 COVID-19 vaccine.

This chain links TRBV28 with TRBJ2-5; 7 bases map to TRBD1. The CDR3 loop spans 15 amino acids. V lost 4 bases and J lost 4; bases outside the gene matches: 9. Germline CDR1 and CDR2: MDHEN and SYDVKM. The CDR3: CASSSTGQRGETQYF. The CDR3 region has the DNA TGTGCCAGCAGTTCGACAGGGCAGCGAGGAGAGACCCAGTACTTC.

The DNA of the CDR3 is TGTGCCAGCAGTTCACCGACAGGATCATCCTACGAGCAGTACTTC. Residues: CASSSPTGSSYEQYF. This chain uses TRBV27 with TRBJ2-7; D possibly corresponds to TRBD1 (6 bases). The CDR3 contains 15 residues. The germline CDR1 and CDR2 sequences are MNHEY and SMNVEV (reference sequence). Trimming shortened V by 4 bases and J by 1 base, and 14 bases separated the two germline ends.

The rearrangement links TRBV7-2 to TRBJ1-1, with TRBD1 as a possible D gene (5 bases). Germline V gene sequence: CDR1 SGHTA, CDR2 FQGNSA. Between the trimmed V and J ends, which lost 2 bases and 2 bases, there was a span of 12 bases. This CDR3 is built from 15 residues. The CDR3 loop is CASSLKAGDNTEAFF. Written as DNA, the CDR3 is TGTGCCAGCAGCTTAAAAGCGGGGGACAACACTGAAGCTTTCTTT.

The V gene is TRBV19, the J gene TRBJ1-1; D is unresolved. The germline CDR1 and CDR2 sequences are LNHDA and SQIVND (reference sequence). Trimming removed 7 bases from V and 1 base from J, with 4 bases in between. CDR3 length equals 11 residues. CDR3 region: CASKRNTEAFF. The CDR3 DNA reads as TGTGCCAGTAAGAGGAACACTGAAGCTTTCTTT.

This clone was counted once. The V and J genes are TRBV5-5 and TRBJ2-7, with D tentatively TRBD1 (5 bases). Deletions cut 1 base from V and 2 bases from J, with 10 bases between. From germline, CDR1 is SGHKS and CDR2 YYEKEE (reference sequence). CDR3 length: 14 residues. This chain's CDR3 is CASSLFQGTYEQYF. Here the CDR3 DNA reads TGTGCCAGCAGCTTGTTCCAGGGAACCTACGAGCAGTACTTC.

V gene TRBV9 combines with J gene TRBJ2-1; 9 nucleotides match TRBD2. In germline, CDR1 is SGDLS, CDR2 YYNGEE. The CDR3 length is 15 residues. V lost 3 bases, J lost 2 bases, and 3 bases stayed unmatched. In DNA, the CDR3 is TGTGCCAGCAGCGCCTTAGCGGGAGCCTACAATGAGCAGTTCTTC. It translates to CASSALAGAYNEQFF.

V usage is TRBV9 and J usage is TRBJ1-4; a weak D match, TRBD1 (6 bases). The V gene's germline CDR1 is SGDLS and CDR2 YYNGEE. This CDR3 contains 14 residues. The V gene lost 2 bases and the J gene lost 8 bases, with 13 bases spanning the gap. The CDR3 sequence: CASSVAQGREKLFF. For the CDR3, the DNA is TGTGCCAGCAGCGTCGCACAGGGTAGGGAAAAACTGTTTTTT.

This clone has more than one count but fewer than ten. V usage is TRBV7-9 and J usage is TRBJ2-1; perhaps TRBD1 as D (6 bases). With 5 bases removed from V and 12 bases from J, the gap between germline ends came to 14 bases. Per the germline V gene, CDR1 is SEHNR and CDR2 is FQNEAQ (reference sequence). This CDR3 is 12 amino acids long. CDR3 sequence reads: CASSPRDIGQFF. The CDR3 DNA reads as TGTGCCAGCAGCCCGAGGGACATTGGGCAGTTCTTC.

V usage is TRBV6-4 and J usage is TRBJ1-5; possible D gene TRBD1, 6 bases. V lost 6 bases and J lost 3, with 12 bases in between. CDR1 MRHNA and CDR2 SNTAGT come from the germline V gene. This CDR3 region has 14 residues. CDR3 in amino acids: CASRTTGSNQPQHF. Here the CDR3 DNA reads TGTGCCAGCAGAACTACAGGGTCCAATCAGCCCCAGCATTTT.

This chain uses TRBV29-1 with TRBJ2-7; D is possibly TRBD1 (5 bases). This CDR3 has 14 amino acids. Germline V lookup: CDR1 SQVTM, CDR2 ANQGSEA. V was shortened by 4 bases and J by 4 bases, with 17 bases between the two germline ends. The CDR3 region has the DNA TGCAGCGTTGTCAAAGGGCTTCGGACATACGAGCAGTACTTC. Translating gives CSVVKGLRTYEQYF.

The V and J genes are TRBV7-9 and TRBJ2-2; 7 positions match TRBD2. Looked up from germline, CDR1 is SEHNR and CDR2 is FQNEAQ (reference sequence). V trimming: 5 bases; J trimming: 6 bases; junction bases outside the gene matches: 9. The CDR3 sequence is 15 residues long. The CDR3 region has the DNA TGTGCCAGCAGCCCGTGGGGGGGTCGATCCGGGGAGCTGTTTTTT. Its translation: CASSPWGGRSGELFF.

The J gene is TRBJ1-1, the V gene TRBV28, with a possible D match to TRBD1 (6 bases). The germline V gene has CDR1 MDHEN and CDR2 SYDVKM. The CDR3 spans 14 residues. V was cut by 8 bases and J by 1 base, with 14 bases left in between. The CDR3 nucleotides are TGTGCCAGCCTTGAAGACAGGTGGAACACTGAAGCTTTCTTT. It codes for CASLEDRWNTEAFF.

In this sample, this clone turned up a few times. The chain is built from TRBV5-1 and TRBJ2-7; 8 nucleotides agree with TRBD1. CDR1 is SGHRS and CDR2 is YFSETQ in the germline V gene. The CDR3 is 14 residues long. The V segment lost 4 bases and the J segment 2 bases; nucleotides outside the gene matches: 5. The CDR3 loop reads CASSPRDRPYEQYF. Here the CDR3 DNA reads TGCGCCAGCAGCCCTCGGGACAGGCCCTACGAGCAGTACTTC.

The chain employs TRBV11-3 and TRBJ1-1; possibly TRBD1 for D (6 bases). The V gene's germline CDR1 is SGHNT and CDR2 YENEEA. This CDR3 spans 13 amino acids. Trimming removed 8 bases at V and 4 bases at J, with 14 bases between. The DNA for the CDR3 is TGTGCCAGCGCTCGGGGGCGAGGCACTGAAGCTTTCTTT. Translated, it gives CASARGRGTEAFF.

This clone was picked up a small number of times. In DNA form, the CDR3 reads TGTGCCAGCTCCCGATCCGGGACGGGTTATAATTCACCCCTCCACTTT. Translated: CASSRSGTGYNSPLHF. The V gene is TRBV5-4, the J gene TRBJ1-6, with a possible D match to TRBD1 (5 bases). V dropped 7 bases and J dropped 4 bases, with 18 bases sitting between them. The CDR3 runs 16 residues. Germline CDR1 and CDR2: SGHNT and YYREEE (reference sequence).

The chain recombines TRBV6-5 with TRBJ1-3; possibly TRBD1 for D (5 bases). The CDR3 extends over 16 amino acids. Looked up from germline, CDR1 is MNHEY and CDR2 is SVGAGI. V gave up 0 bases and J gave up 0 bases, with 9 bases separating them. The CDR3 sequence is CASSYSTGDSGNTIYF. The CDR3 DNA reads as TGTGCCAGCAGTTACTCAACGGGGGACTCTGGAAACACCATATATTTT.

The gene calls are TRBV29-1 and TRBJ2-1; the match to TRBD1 covers 10 bases. V shed 8 bases, J shed 9 bases, and the junction held 10 bases outside the gene matches. The germline CDR1 and CDR2 sequences are SQVTM and ANQGSEA. The CDR3 is 13 amino acids. CDR3: CSLRQGAFSEQFF. CDR3 sequence (DNA): TGCAGCTTGAGACAGGGGGCCTTTAGTGAGCAGTTCTTC.

J is TRBJ2-1 and V is TRBV5-5; a possible D gene is TRBD1 (5 bases). CDR3 size: 15 residues. Germline V gives CDR1 SGHKS, CDR2 YYEKEE (reference sequence). V lost 0 bases and J lost 8, with 15 bases in between. The CDR3 bases are TGTGCCAGCAGCTTGGTGACAGCCCCTATGGATGAGCAGTTCTTC. Its protein product is CASSLVTAPMDEQFF.

This chain links TRBV5-1 with TRBJ2-3; 9 nucleotides match TRBD2. The CDR3 contains 14 residues. Per the germline V gene, CDR1 is SGHRS and CDR2 is YFSETQ. V shed 1 base, J shed 6 bases, and the junction held 3 bases outside the gene matches. DNA of the CDR3: TGCGCCAGCAGCTTGTCCAGCGGGAGGGATACGCAGTATTTT. It yields the protein CASSLSSGRDTQYF.

This clone was observed once. This rearrangement joins TRBV9 to TRBJ1-2; D is unresolved. Germline V lookup: CDR1 SGDLS, CDR2 YYNGEE. The CDR3 is 13 amino acids. Trimming removed 6 bases at V and 3 bases at J, with 12 bases between. CDR3 DNA: TGTGCCAGCACTCGGGCGGGCTACTATGGCTACACCTTC. It yields the protein CASTRAGYYGYTF. Full variable domain (rest looked up from reference TRBV9 and TRBJ1-2): DSGVTQTPKHLITATGQRVTLRCSPRSGDLSVYWYQQSLDQGLQFLIQYYNGEERAKGNILERFSAQQFPDLHSELNLSSLELGDSALYFCASTRAGYYGYTFGSGTRLTVV.

The V call is TRBV19, the J call TRBJ1-6; 10 nucleotides agree with TRBD1. Looked up from germline, CDR1 is LNHDA and CDR2 is SQIVND (reference sequence). The length of the CDR3 is 16 residues. J lost 0 bases, V lost 6 bases, and 2 bases had no gene match. CDR3 loop: CASRGQGSSYNSPLHF. The CDR3 nucleotides read TGTGCCAGTAGGGGACAGGGGAGCTCCTATAATTCACCCCTCCACTTT.

V usage is TRBV6-1 and J usage is TRBJ1-2; possible D gene TRBD1, 5 bases. V lost 2 bases, J lost 1 base, and 11 bases lay in between. Germline V gene data show CDR1 as MNHNS and CDR2 as SASEGT. This CDR3 region has 15 residues. CDR3 bases: TGTGCCAGCAGTGAATTAACAGGAAGTAACTATGGCTACACCTTC. This encodes CASSELTGSNYGYTF.

The chain recombines TRBV4-3 with TRBJ2-1; D call uncertain. CDR1 is LGHNA, CDR2 YSLEER, per germline. The length of the CDR3 is 13 residues. V lost 0 bases to trimming and J lost 6 bases, with 6 bases between them. CDR3 in amino acids: CASSQDQRNEQFF. CDR3 in DNA: TGCGCCAGCAGCCAAGACCAACGCAATGAGCAGTTCTTC.

The chain carries TRBV12-5 and TRBJ2-5, with TRBD2 matching over 12 bases. V dropped 1 base and J dropped 5; count of bases not matched to a gene: 5. Germline lookup yields CDR1 LGHNT and CDR2 FRNRAP. The CDR3 is made up of 16 amino acids. The CDR3 is CASGLGLAGDGETQYF. CDR3 in DNA: TGTGCTAGTGGTTTGGGACTAGCGGGAGACGGGGAGACCCAGTACTTC.

The rearrangement joins TRBV19 to TRBJ2-3; D is uncertain. Germline V gene lookup returns CDR1 LNHDA and CDR2 SQIVND (reference sequence). CDR3 size: 12 residues. The V gene lost 3 bases and the J gene lost 8 bases, with 9 bases spanning the gap. The CDR3 spells CASSIDSSTQYF. CDR3 nucleotide sequence: TGTGCCAGTAGTATTGACTCATCTACGCAGTATTTT.